This T cell receptor beta chain comes out of a study of tissue T cells after allogeneic stem cell transplantation. About the study: Of the grafts for graft-versus-host disease patients, four were unmodified and three CD34-selected. About 5 GVHD patients had recipient-origin PBMCs collected before transplant. Findings of the study overall: Across patients, clones rarely overlapped, yet motif clusters were shared tissue-specifically.

Survey-depth TCRbeta CDR3 sequencing reported V/J genes and productive frequencies. This table comes from immunoSEQ multiplex PCR, and its TCRdb copy is limited to in-frame clones, with some not included. This sample yields fewer than 30,000 clones, of which 85% are seen a single time; roughly 3.5% belongs to the top ten. The germline gives CDR1 SGHTA, CDR2 FQGNSA. The length of the CDR3 is 13 residues. V shed 2 bases and J shed 2 bases, with 5 bases lying between them. As concerns this clone: The antigen remains undetermined.

This receptor was taken from a woman aged 18-55 years who later had graft-versus-host disease after an allogeneic stem cell transplant. The source was blood, collected before transplantation. V and J are TRBV7-2 and TRBJ2-3; D unresolved. The CDR3 is CASSLQVTDTQYF. The CDR3 DNA follows: TGTGCCAGCAGCTTACAGGTCACAGATACGCAGTATTTT.